This T cell receptor beta chain is from a study of human T cells and chemical hapten exposure (dated by TCRdb to 2020 to 2023). About the full investigation: For sensitization, 2% DPC in acetone was applied to a roughly 2 cm by roughly 2 cm area of upper inner arm skin. Throughout the approximately 25-week study period, patients were also given weekly therapeutic DPC doses on the scalp. Patch testing was done on the upper back using Finn chambers containing 0.01% DPC, and results were scored after 6 days according to International Contact Dermatitis Research Group standards. Most of the patients in the cohort were female, and the cohort covered alopecia areata with under or over 50% scalp involvement, alopecia totalis and alopecia universalis. Libraries were combined into a pool for sequencing, and differences in TCR yield between samples came mainly from small differences in library volumes within the pool. Peripheral blood TCR repertoire changes were tracked in vivo in alopecia patients during primary and secondary sensitization to the hapten diphenylcyclopropenone (DPC). Blood samples were taken from patients before sensitization (week 0) and at 2, 6 and about 24 weeks after DPC sensitization. Roughly 30 alopecia patients provided blood for TCR sequencing at one to four time points (pre-sensitization, 2, 6 and 24 weeks).

Overall study results and their limits: The number of TCRs above 1 in 1000 frequency did not change with DPC sensitization; there was no evidence of global repertoire structure alterations. A positive correlation was found between the number of PT1 expanded TCRs and patch test score, with significance reached at thresholds 8, 16 and 32 but not 4. Expanded TCRs formed significantly more large CDR3 similarity clusters than pre-sensitization or healthy control sets, consistent with antigen-driven responses. Repeated subsampling changed both the strength of the expansion versus patch-test correlation and the threshold at which that correlation became significant. Alopecia, a presumed autoimmune disease, was present in all patients, so the immune response of the patients might differ from that of healthy individuals.

About this clonotype itself: Its antigen is not yet known. No per-base quality is available; no much larger clone lies one base away.

In the paper's terms, the time point label means: pre-sensitization, week 0. This specimen's treatment or condition label, per the study, means: therapeutic diphenylcyclopropenone sensitization with weekly scalp DPC. At every patch-test visit, the blood draw took place before the patch test was put on. Patients were eligible if aged 18 to 70, diagnosed with alopecia and judged suitable for DPC therapy, and pregnant patients were excluded. Total RNA was isolated from unfractionated whole blood collected in Tempus Blood RNA tubes. The library was produced with RACE. The data were produced on a NextSeq 500. During library preparation, unique molecular identifiers were attached to individual cDNA molecules so that TCRs could be counted in a quantitative, reproducible way. Both TCR alpha and TCR beta chains were sequenced from each blood RNA sample. In the paper's pipeline: Samples had a median of 95,638 TCRs, with a range from roughly 23,224 to 700,000. V, J and CDR3 annotation of the TCR reads was performed with the Decombinator software suite. For the PS versus PT1 abundance plots, all samples were subsampled to the same number of TCRs (28,000). Expanded TCRs were defined as absent before sensitization and observed at least eight times at the 2-week time point. TCRdb reran the public reads through fastp at Q25 and MiXCR, keeping productive beta chains. CDR3 protein duplicates are merged, each entry listing the most common genes and DNA. TCRdb assigned the V and J calls; the authors' analysis was not used. The sample has under 300,000 distinct CDR3 sequences on record, approximately 7.5% of them singletons. 1.2% of the sample is taken by the ten largest.

The source material was whole blood, sampled in connection with sensitization to the hapten diphenylcyclopropenone (DPC). The TCR originated in a young man with alopecia areata. Some clones in this sample may be carry-over from other donors' samples.

The DNA sequence is given as TGTGCCAGCAGCCAAGGGGCCCGAGAAGCCGACGTTAAAGGGGGGCGAGATACGCAGTATTTT. Its product reads: CASSQGAREADVKGGRDTQYF. Recombination linked TRBV14 to TRBJ2-3; the D gene assignment is perhaps TRBD1 or TRBD2, with each matching 6 bases. Sequences SGHDN (CDR1) and FVKESK (CDR2) are obtained from the germline V gene. Measured from the cysteine to the phenylalanine, the CDR3 is 21 residues long. The sequence is cut down to CDR3 DNA, 63 bases in frame from base 1. V lost 1 base and J lost 5 bases; the stretch between them is 31 bases long.